A selection of T cell receptor beta chains follows, all from one sample in a study of blood T cell repertoires in COVID-19. Profiling relied on immunoSEQ multiplex PCR, and the TCRdb table lists in-frame clones only, not all of them. Of roughly 81,000 clones detected, approximately 89% appear once; the ten largest clones hold around 12%. Material: peripheral blood. Receptors were obtained from a man in his sixties or seventies with active or convalescent COVID-19. Both conserved end residues are trimmed from each CDR3. A D gene is named only where the DNA matches it firmly. Size is stated for part of the rows, as once, few or many counts, or as a class when the clone is expanded.

clone_size | v_call | d_call | cdr3_aa
. | TRBV12-3/TRBV12-4 | . | ASTHRRVGGYT
. | TRBV30 | . | AWERNYGYT
once | TRBV6-1 | TRBD1 | ASSENGTGGIETQY
once | TRBV29-1 | TRBD1 | SVAPLGQGYNEQF
few | TRBV18 | . | ASSPSKSGGYT
. | TRBV5-1 | TRBD1 | ASSIYGTGIATGELF
. | TRBV12-3/TRBV12-4 | . | ASSLEQRETQY
few | TRBV7-2 | . | ASSSYSESFNYGYT
. | TRBV7-2 | . | ASSLVSGRTSSYEQY
. | TRBV6-2/TRBV6-3 | TRBD1 | ASSQRPGQGSNQPQH
. | TRBV7-6 | . | ASSLPRGTPSTDTQY
. | TRBV7-9 | . | ASSTPGDTKETQY
. | TRBV18 | TRBD2 | ASSPGLPNSGANVLT
few | TRBV19 | . | ASSETGQWGETQY
. | TRBV11-2 | . | ASSLVLSKETQY
. | TRBV9 | . | ASSVGGSFYEQY
. | TRBV7-2 | . | ASSLAAGTEAF
. | TRBV6-2/TRBV6-3 | TRBD1 | ASSPTGGGSGYT
. | TRBV19 | . | ASTPTASSYEQY
. | TRBV9 | TRBD1 | ASSPRTGFISGANVLT
. | TRBV5-1 | . | ASSLVGAGSVMTEAF
. | TRBV9 | . | ASSLRGGDNYGYT
. | TRBV11-2 | . | ASSLGGTYEAF
once | TRBV5-1 | . | ASSLAEGDGYT
. | TRBV7-8 | TRBD1 | ASSLAGQNNEQF
. | TRBV4-3 | TRBD2 | ASSQGSLAGETQY
. | TRBV6-5 | . | ASSRRGGGDGYT
. | TRBV5-5 | . | ASSLATAYTEAF
. | TRBV6-2/TRBV6-3 | TRBD1 | ASSQYDRDYSNQPQH
. | TRBV18 | TRBD1 | ASSRQGPGELF
. | TRBV19 | TRBD1 | ASSIDPPGGGTDTQY
. | TRBV18 | . | ASSPRTSSSYEQY
. | TRBV11-2 | TRBD2 | ASSFGGDGEQF